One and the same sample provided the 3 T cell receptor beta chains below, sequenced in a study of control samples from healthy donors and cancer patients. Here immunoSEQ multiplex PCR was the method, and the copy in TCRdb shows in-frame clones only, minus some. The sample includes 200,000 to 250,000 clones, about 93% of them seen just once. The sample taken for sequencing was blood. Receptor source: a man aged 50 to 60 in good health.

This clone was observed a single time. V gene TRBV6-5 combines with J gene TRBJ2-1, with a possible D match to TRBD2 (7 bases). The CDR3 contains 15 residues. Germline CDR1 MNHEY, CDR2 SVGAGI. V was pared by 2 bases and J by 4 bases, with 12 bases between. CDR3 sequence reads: CASSYRAGAYNEQFF. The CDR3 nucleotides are TGTGCCAGCAGTTACAGGGCGGGGGCTTACAATGAGCAGTTCTTC.

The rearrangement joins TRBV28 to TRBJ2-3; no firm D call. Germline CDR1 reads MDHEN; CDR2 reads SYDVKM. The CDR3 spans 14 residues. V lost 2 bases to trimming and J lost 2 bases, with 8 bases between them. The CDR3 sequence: CASSLGIYTDTQYF. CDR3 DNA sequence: TGTGCCAGCAGTTTAGGGATTTACACAGATACGCAGTATTTT. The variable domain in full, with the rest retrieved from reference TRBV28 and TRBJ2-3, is DVKVTQSSRYLVKRTGEKVFLECVQDMDHENMFWYRQDPGLGLRLIYFSYDVKMKEKGDIPEGYSVSREKKERFSLILESASTNQTSMYLCASSLGIYTDTQYFGPGTRLTVL.

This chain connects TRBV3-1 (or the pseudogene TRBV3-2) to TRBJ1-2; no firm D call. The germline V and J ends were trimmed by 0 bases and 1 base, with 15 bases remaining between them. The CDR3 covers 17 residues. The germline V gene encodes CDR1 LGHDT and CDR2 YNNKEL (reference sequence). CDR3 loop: CASSQDRLILFNYGYTF. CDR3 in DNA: TGTGCCAGCAGCCAAGACAGGTTGATTCTTTTTAACTATGGCTACACCTTC.